These T cell receptor beta chains were read from a single sample in a study of blood T cell repertoires in COVID-19. The data were produced by immunoSEQ multiplex PCR, yet TCRdb's version contains in-frame clones alone and is incomplete. Among around 360,000 clones listed, approximately 84% were seen once. Source material: PBMCs or T cells enriched from blood (not recorded which). The origin of the receptors is a woman under 40 who had recovered from COVID-19. Both conserved end residues are part of each CDR3. A D gene is named only where the DNA matches it firmly. A clone size is listed for some rows: how often the clone was seen (once, few, many), or a class if it is expanded.

TRBJ1-1	-	TRBV6-5	-	CASSYRGATEAFF	TGTGCCAGCAGTTACCGGGGGGCGACTGAAGCTTTCTTT
TRBJ2-2	-	TRBV7-9	-	CASSPTSRGGELFF	TGTGCCAGCAGCCCGACCTCACGGGGCGGGGAGCTGTTTTTT
TRBJ1-1	-	TRBV28	-	CASRFIYTEAFF	TGTGCCAGCAGATTTATTTACACTGAAGCTTTCTTT
TRBJ2-5	-	TRBV27	-	CASSNRQETQYF	TGTGCCAGCAGTAACAGACAAGAGACCCAGTACTTC
TRBJ1-6	-	TRBV7-8	TRBD1	CASSQRQGLNSPLHF	TGTGCCAGCAGCCAAAGACAGGGGCTTAATTCACCCCTCCACTTT
TRBJ1-5	-	TRBV6-5	TRBD1	CASSPTGSRQPQHF	TGTGCCAGCAGCCCGACAGGGAGCCGTCAGCCCCAGCATTTT
TRBJ1-1	-	TRBV7-8	TRBD1	CASSPGRDREAFF	TGTGCCAGCAGCCCTGGCCGGGACAGGGAAGCTTTCTTT
TRBJ1-1	-	TRBV18	TRBD1	CASSPTGANTEAFF	TGTGCCAGCTCACCAACAGGGGCAAACACTGAAGCTTTCTTT
TRBJ1-1	once	TRBV27	-	CASSPDGRPMNTEAFF	TGTGCCAGCAGTCCTGATGGCAGGCCGATGAACACTGAAGCTTTCTTT
TRBJ2-2	-	TRBV18	-	CASSPPVGEVDTGELFF	TGTGCCAGCTCACCACCGGTAGGGGAGGTGGACACCGGGGAGCTGTTTTTT
TRBJ2-7	-	TRBV11-2	TRBD2	CASSSSFLAGDGEQYF	TGTGCCAGCAGCTCCTCCTTCCTAGCGGGGGACGGAGAGCAGTACTTC
TRBJ1-2	-	TRBV19	-	CASSIVATANYGYTF	TGTGCCAGTAGTATCGTTGCCACAGCTAACTATGGCTACACCTTC
TRBJ2-1	-	TRBV5-1	-	CASSLDRGAGPNEQFF	TGCGCCAGCAGCTTGGACCGGGGGGCCGGTCCCAATGAGCAGTTCTTC
TRBJ1-2	-	TRBV6-5	-	CASSPRLPNGYTF	TGTGCCAGCAGTCCGAGACTCCCTAATGGCTACACCTTC
TRBJ1-1	-	TRBV27	TRBD1	CASSVTGGTEAFF	TGTGCTAGCAGTGTTACAGGGGGCACTGAAGCTTTCTTT
TRBJ1-5	-	TRBV5-3	-	CARSLLESNNQPQHF	TGTGCCAGAAGCTTGCTTGAGAGTAACAATCAGCCCCAGCATTTT
TRBJ2-5	-	TRBV21-1	-	CASSKGLAGGSEAQYF	TGTGCCAGCAGCAAAGGGCTAGCGGGAGGGTCGGAGGCCCAGTACTTC
TRBJ2-5	-	TRBV6-5	-	CASSYSPELGTQYF	TGTGCCAGCAGTTACTCGCCGGAGCTGGGGACCCAGTACTTC
TRBJ1-2	-	TRBV10-3	TRBD1	CAISGGEGQGASGYGYTF	TGTGCCATCAGTGGGGGAGAGGGACAGGGGGCTTCTGGCTATGGCTACACCTTC
TRBJ1-4	-	TRBV19	TRBD1	CASTTGSGDRVRKLFF	TGTGCCAGTACGACGGGGAGTGGGGACAGGGTGAGAAAACTGTTTTTT
TRBJ2-7	-	TRBV5-4	TRBD2	CASSRSGSVGYEQYF	TGTGCCAGCAGCCGTAGCGGGAGTGTTGGCTACGAGCAGTACTTC
TRBJ2-7	-	TRBV27	TRBD1	CASSTTGKGGEQYF	TGTGCCAGCAGTACGACAGGGAAGGGTGGGGAGCAGTACTTC
TRBJ2-5	-	TRBV6-1	TRBD1	CASSDPQGNGPTQYF	TGTGCCAGCAGTGACCCACAGGGGAACGGCCCGACCCAGTACTTC
TRBJ1-1	-	TRBV10-3	TRBD1	CAIRGQGENTEAFF	TGTGCCATCAGGGGACAGGGGGAGAACACTGAAGCTTTCTTT
TRBJ2-1	-	TRBV7-8	TRBD2	CASREGLASPYNEQFF	TGTGCCAGCAGGGAGGGACTAGCATCCCCCTACAATGAGCAGTTCTTC
TRBJ2-7	few	TRBV5-1	TRBD1	CASSLGDRTYEQYF	TGCGCCAGCAGCTTGGGGGACAGGACCTACGAGCAGTACTTC
TRBJ1-1	-	TRBV19	-	CASSSTVNTEAFF	TGTGCCAGTAGTTCTACAGTGAACACTGAAGCTTTCTTT
TRBJ2-7	-	TRBV7-8	TRBD2	CASSLERDSGRAVSYEQYF	TGTGCCAGCAGCTTAGAGAGGGATAGCGGGAGGGCCGTCTCCTACGAGCAGTACTTC
TRBJ1-6	-	TRBV5-1	-	CASSPPGSLGNSPLHF	TGCGCCAGCAGCCCCCCCGGGAGCTTGGGTAATTCACCCCTCCACTTT
TRBJ2-3	-	TRBV11-2	-	CASRPSQADTQYF	TGTGCCAGCAGGCCATCGCAGGCAGATACGCAGTATTTT
TRBJ2-1	-	TRBV5-4	-	CASSFGFSSYNEQFF	TGTGCCAGCAGCTTCGGGTTTAGCTCCTACAATGAGCAGTTCTTC
TRBJ2-3	-	TRBV11-3	-	CASGEGSGADTQYF	TGTGCCAGCGGGGAAGGGTCCGGGGCAGATACGCAGTATTTT
TRBJ2-1	-	TRBV10-1	-	CASFRAGSRDNEQFF	TGCGCCAGCTTTCGTGCAGGGTCTAGGGACAATGAGCAGTTCTTC
TRBJ1-1	-	TRBV3-1/TRBV3-2	-	CASSSTGGANTEAFF	TGTGCCAGCAGTTCAACCGGAGGAGCGAACACTGAAGCTTTCTTT
TRBJ1-2	-	TRBV6-1	-	CASSDLGGQNYGYTF	TGTGCCAGCAGTGATCTTGGGGGACAAAACTATGGCTACACCTTC
TRBJ1-5	-	TRBV2	TRBD1	CASSGQGSGQPQHF	TGTGCCAGCAGCGGACAGGGATCGGGTCAGCCCCAGCATTTT
TRBJ2-7	-	TRBV19	-	CASSITGGQGEQYF	TGTGCCAGTAGTATTACAGGTGGGCAGGGGGAGCAGTACTTC
TRBJ2-7	-	TRBV5-4	-	CASSLTGSYYEQYF	TGTGCCAGCAGCTTGACAGGTTCATATTACGAGCAGTACTTC
TRBJ1-2	-	TRBV14	TRBD1	CASSQTGGAGYGYTF	TGTGCCAGCAGCCAAACAGGGGGCGCGGGCTATGGCTACACCTTC
TRBJ2-7	-	TRBV7-2	TRBD2	CASSLTSGATYEQYF	TGTGCCAGCAGCTTAACTAGCGGGGCTACCTACGAGCAGTACTTC
TRBJ2-7	-	TRBV6-5	TRBD1	CASRLSRGQTYEQYF	TGTGCCAGCAGACTTTCCCGGGGACAGACCTACGAGCAGTACTTC
TRBJ1-1	-	TRBV3-1/TRBV3-2	-	CASSQGSMMPNTEAFF	TGTGCCAGCAGCCAAGGTAGTATGATGCCGAACACTGAAGCTTTCTTT